The sequence of this T cell receptor beta chain was determined in a study of blood T cells in healthy people across ages. At the level of the study: About one barcoded beta molecule per two T cells was captured by template switching. Notes on the study in general: Naive CD4+ cells and diversity were both higher in long-lived donors than in aged donors.

A J-beta primer mix and a sample-barcoded 5' primer were used in a second PCR of about 7 to 12 cycles. TCRdb fed the 5' RACE reads into MiXCR, producing one record per CDR3 protein. This table holds under 2,000,000 distinct CDR3 sequences, 40% to 55% found once. Deletions cut 9 bases from V and 1 base from J, with 13 bases between. Germline loops: CDR1 MNHEY, CDR2 SVGEGT. CDR3 length equals 13 residues. A word on this clonotype: No antigen is known for it.

The source material was blood. This clonotype originated in a woman between 40 and 50 years old in good health. The chain links TRBV6-2 or TRBV6-3 to TRBJ2-7, with D possibly TRBD1 on 5 matching bases. CDR3 DNA sequence: TGTGCCAGTAGGGGCGACGGTTCCTACGAGCAGTACTTC. As protein: CASRGDGSYEQYF.